The 14 T cell receptor beta chains listed next were all sequenced from one sample in a study of CD8+ T cells in alopecia areata. cDNA serving as the sequencing template came from extracted, reverse transcribed RNA. Data came from immunoSEQ multiplex PCR; TCRdb stores just in-frame clones and leaves some out. The sample has 200,000 or so clones; around 43% are singletons. Treatment specified: oral pan-JAK inhibitor, 5-10 mg twice daily. This material consisted of CD4+ T cells sorted from blood, taken at approximately week 36, from a patient treated with tofacitinib. The source of these receptors is a human donor with alopecia areata.

This clone has a single count. The chain couples TRBV11-2 to TRBJ2-2, with 7 bases matching TRBD2. Germline-derived CDR1 and CDR2 are SGHAT and FQNNGV. V shed 4 bases and J 0 bases; nucleotides not matched to a gene: 5. The CDR3 has 16 residues. The CDR3 sequence is CASSYSGPANTGELFF. The CDR3 nucleotides are TGTGCCAGCAGCTATAGCGGGCCCGCGAACACCGGGGAGCTGTTTTTT.

This clone has more than one count but fewer than ten. Different DNA sequences within this sample yield the same CDR3. The rearrangement joins TRBV29-1 to TRBJ2-5, with 9 positions matching TRBD2. After removal of 4 bases from V and 5 bases from J, the junction contained 8 bases not matched to a gene. Germline V gene lookup returns CDR1 SQVTM and CDR2 ANQGSEA. This CDR3 comprises 14 residues. The chain's CDR3 is CSVGVSGSGETQYF. CDR3 nucleotide sequence: TGCAGCGTTGGTGTTAGCGGGAGTGGGGAGACCCAGTACTTC.

This clone was picked up a small number of times. This chain joins TRBV20-1 and TRBJ1-2, with TRBD1 identical over 7 bases. The CDR3 is 11 residues long. The V gene end was trimmed by 6 bases and the J gene end by 6 bases; junction bases not matched to a gene: 4. Germline V gives CDR1 DFQATT, CDR2 SNEGSKA (reference sequence). CDR3 loop: CSARDSNGYTF. CDR3 sequence (DNA): TGCAGTGCCAGGGACAGCAATGGCTACACCTTC.

The chain is built from TRBV29-1 and TRBJ2-1; TRBD2 matches at 10 bases. The CDR3 runs 14 residues. Germline V gives CDR1 SQVTM, CDR2 ANQGSEA. The V gene end was trimmed by 4 bases and the J gene end by 5 bases; junction bases not matched to a gene: 5. For the CDR3, the DNA is TGCAGCGTTGCTAGACTAGCGGGCGACAATGAGCAGTTCTTC. This codes for CSVARLAGDNEQFF.

The chain employs TRBV29-1 and TRBJ2-3; D not certain. V shed 4 bases and J shed 2 bases, with 13 bases lying between them. From germline, CDR1 is SQVTM and CDR2 ANQGSEA. This CDR3 is 14 amino acids long. CDR3 region: CSVAQLTITDTQYF. CDR3 DNA sequence: TGCAGCGTTGCCCAACTTACTATCACAGATACGCAGTATTTT.

The rearrangement joins TRBV9 to TRBJ1-1; D is unclear. V was pared by 4 bases and J by 3 bases, with 13 bases between. The CDR3 sequence is 14 residues long. Germline values: CDR1 SGDLS, CDR2 YYNGEE. In DNA, the CDR3 is TGTGCCAGCAGCCCAGGCCCCCCGGACACTGAAGCTTTCTTT. This translates into CASSPGPPDTEAFF.

This chain links TRBV6-1 with TRBJ1-4; D is perhaps TRBD1 (6 bases). The length of the CDR3 is 16 residues. V was trimmed by 2 bases and J by 2 bases, leaving 12 bases between them. Germline V gene sequence: CDR1 MNHNS, CDR2 SASEGT. The CDR3 loop is CASSELTGSTNEKLFF. The DNA of the CDR3 is TGTGCCAGCAGTGAACTAACAGGGAGCACTAATGAAAAACTGTTTTTT.

This rearrangement joins TRBV29-1 to TRBJ2-1; possibly TRBD1 or TRBD2 for D (5 bases each). The CDR3 consists of 10 residues. With 0 bases removed from V and 15 bases from J, the gap between germline ends came to 9 bases. Per the germline V gene, CDR1 is SQVTM and CDR2 is ANQGSEA. The CDR3 bases are TGCAGCGTTGAAGAGGGGGAACGGTTCTTC. Translated, it gives CSVEEGERFF.

This rearrangement joins TRBV6-1 to TRBJ2-1; 8 bases are shared with TRBD2. The length of the CDR3 is 15 residues. Germline values: CDR1 MNHNS, CDR2 SASEGT. V was clipped by 4 bases and J by 7 bases; unmatched bases: 9. CDR3 coding DNA: TGTGCCAGCAGTGGCCGGGTAGCGGGAACGAATGAGCAGTTCTTC. It translates to CASSGRVAGTNEQFF.

In nucleotides, the CDR3 is TGCAGCGTCTCGGGGGGACAGATCTACAATGAGCAGTTCTTC. Encoded protein: CSVSGGQIYNEQFF. V usage is TRBV29-1 and J usage is TRBJ2-1, with D perhaps assigned TRBD1 or TRBD2 (7 bases each). From germline, CDR1 is SQVTM and CDR2 ANQGSEA. V was pared by 6 bases and J by 3 bases, with 15 bases between. This CDR3 region has 14 residues.

This clone was recorded many times. This chain links TRBV6-5 with TRBJ1-2, with D possibly TRBD1 on 5 matching bases. Germline CDR1 and CDR2: MNHEY and SVGAGI. This CDR3 region has 14 residues. Trimming removed 8 bases from V and 5 bases from J, with 18 bases in between. The CDR3 nucleotides read TGTGCCAGCGCTACCCTTTTGGGGGATTATGGCTACACCTTC. It codes for CASATLLGDYGYTF.

This clone has just a few counts. This chain links TRBV7-8 with TRBJ1-2; D uncertain. The germline V gene encodes CDR1 SGHVS and CDR2 FQNEAQ. The CDR3 runs to 14 residues. The ends were cut back, 1 base at V and 2 bases at J, with 8 bases in the middle. The CDR3 DNA is TGTGCCAGCAGCTTAGACCGAAAAAACTATGGCTACACCTTC. Its translation: CASSLDRKNYGYTF.

The sample holds many counts of this clone. The chain employs TRBV14 and TRBJ2-2; weak D call: TRBD2 (6 bases). CDR3 length: 15 amino acids. V was trimmed by 4 bases and J by 5 bases, leaving 14 bases between them. Germline V gene lookup returns CDR1 SGHDN and CDR2 FVKESK. The CDR3 bases are TGTGCCAGCAGCCGTAGCGGAGCTTTAACCGGGGAGCTGTTTTTT. It yields the protein CASSRSGALTGELFF.

This clone was counted only a few times. V gene TRBV29-1 combines with J gene TRBJ2-5; 12 positions agree with TRBD1. Germline CDR1 is SQVTM and CDR2 is ANQGSEA. Losses at the gene ends were 6 bases for V and 3 bases for J; bases not matched to a gene: 5. This CDR3 is 14 amino acids long. The chain's CDR3 is CSVRDRGPEETQYF. CDR3 nucleotides: TGCAGCGTCCGGGACAGGGGGCCCGAAGAGACCCAGTACTTC.